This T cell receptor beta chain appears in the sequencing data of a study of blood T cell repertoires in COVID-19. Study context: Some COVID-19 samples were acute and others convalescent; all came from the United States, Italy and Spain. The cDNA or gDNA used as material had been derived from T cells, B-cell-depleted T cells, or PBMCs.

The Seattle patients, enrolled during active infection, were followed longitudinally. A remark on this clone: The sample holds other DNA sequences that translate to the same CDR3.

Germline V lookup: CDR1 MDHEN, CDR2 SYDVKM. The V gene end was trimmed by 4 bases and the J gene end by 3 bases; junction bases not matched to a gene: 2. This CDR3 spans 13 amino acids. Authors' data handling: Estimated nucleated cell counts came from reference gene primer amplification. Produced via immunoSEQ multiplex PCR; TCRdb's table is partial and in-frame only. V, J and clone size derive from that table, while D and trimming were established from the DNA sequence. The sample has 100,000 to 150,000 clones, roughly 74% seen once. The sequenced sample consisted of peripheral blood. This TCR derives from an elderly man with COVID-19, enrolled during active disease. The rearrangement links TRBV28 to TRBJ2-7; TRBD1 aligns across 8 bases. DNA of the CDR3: TGTGCCAGCAGTTGGACAGGGAGCTACGAGCAGTACTTC. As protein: CASSWTGSYEQYF.